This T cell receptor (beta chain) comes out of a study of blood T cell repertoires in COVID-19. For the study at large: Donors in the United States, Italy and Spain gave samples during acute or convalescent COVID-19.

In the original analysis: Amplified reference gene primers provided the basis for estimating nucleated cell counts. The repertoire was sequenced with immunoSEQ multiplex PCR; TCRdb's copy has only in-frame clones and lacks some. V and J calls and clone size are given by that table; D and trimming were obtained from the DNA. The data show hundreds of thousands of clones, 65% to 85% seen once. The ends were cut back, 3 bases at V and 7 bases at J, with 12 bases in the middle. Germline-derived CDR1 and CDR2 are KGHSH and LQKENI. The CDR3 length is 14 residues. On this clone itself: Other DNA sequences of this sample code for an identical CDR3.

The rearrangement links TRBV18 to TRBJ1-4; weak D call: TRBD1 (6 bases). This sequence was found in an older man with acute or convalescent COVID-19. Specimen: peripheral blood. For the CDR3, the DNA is TGTGCCAGCTCACCGGAACAGGGCGGTGAAAAACTGTTTTTT. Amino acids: CASSPEQGGEKLFF.